Following are 18 T cell receptor beta chains from one sample sequenced in a study of patients and donors after allogeneic stem cell transplantation. TCRdb fed the RT-PCR reads into MiXCR, producing one record per CDR3 protein. The sample holds about 200,000 distinct CDR3 sequences, roughly 40% seen once. Sequenced sample: blood, either unsorted or a sorted T cell fraction (not recorded which). Every receptor here comes from a human donor who was either an allogeneic HSCT recipient or a stem cell or donor lymphocyte infusion donor (not recorded which). It is not recorded whose cells these are; they may come from a transplant donor.

V and J are TRBV7-2 and TRBJ1-1; possibly TRBD1 for D (6 bases). This CDR3 contains 15 residues. In germline, CDR1 is SGHTA, CDR2 FQGNSA. Trimming stripped 5 bases from V and 1 base from J, with 14 bases between. The DNA of the CDR3 is TGTGCCAGCAGCCCACAAGGGGACACGAACACTGAAGCTTTCTTT. This codes for CASSPQGDTNTEAFF.

The chain joins TRBV28 to TRBJ1-2, with D tentatively TRBD1 (5 bases). CDR3 length equals 13 residues. V was pared by 6 bases and J by 8 bases, with 16 bases between. From germline, CDR1 is MDHEN and CDR2 SYDVKM. CDR3 nucleotide sequence: TGTGCCAGCAGCGTAGGGGTATTCGGGGGCTACACCTTC. As protein: CASSVGVFGGYTF.

The CDR3 DNA reads as TGTGCCAGTAGGACCCCCGACAGGACGAACACTGAAGCTTTCTTT. It translates to CASRTPDRTNTEAFF. The V gene is TRBV19, the J gene TRBJ1-1; D perhaps matches TRBD1 (6 bases). The CDR3 consists of 15 residues. V shed 6 bases and J shed 1 base, with 15 bases lying between them. Germline CDR1 is LNHDA and CDR2 is SQIVND (reference sequence).

The V and J genes are TRBV2 and TRBJ1-5; D is uncertain. The CDR3 runs to 14 residues. Trimming left V 3 bases short and J 6 bases short, with 12 bases between. Germline V gene lookup returns CDR1 SNHLY and CDR2 FYNNEI. CDR3: CASSERRFSQPQHF. CDR3 nucleotides: TGTGCCAGCAGTGAGAGAAGGTTTAGTCAGCCCCAGCATTTT.

The V and J genes are TRBV6-5 and TRBJ1-1; D may be TRBD1 (6 bases). Per the germline V gene, CDR1 is MNHEY and CDR2 is SVGAGI. The CDR3 is made up of 13 amino acids. With 7 bases removed from V and 5 bases from J, the gap between germline ends came to 14 bases. The CDR3 loop reads CASTAGAGTEAFF. The DNA of the CDR3 is TGTGCCAGCACTGCGGGGGCTGGAACTGAAGCTTTCTTT.

This sequence joins TRBV6-5 and TRBJ1-5, with 11 bases identical to TRBD1. The CDR3 runs 15 residues. Looked up from germline, CDR1 is MNHEY and CDR2 is SVGAGI. V lost 6 bases to trimming and J lost 0 bases; unmatched junction nucleotides: 1. As DNA, the CDR3 is TGTGCCAGCAGGGGGACAGGGGGTAGCAATCAGCCCCAGCATTTT. This sequence encodes CASRGTGGSNQPQHF.

This clonotype was counted between two and nine times. V is TRBV4-3 and J is TRBJ1-5; 8 positions agree with TRBD1. The germline CDR1 and CDR2 sequences are LGHNA and YSLEER. The CDR3 is made up of 16 amino acids. With V trimmed by 0 bases and J by 4 bases, 5 bases remained unmatched. The CDR3 loop is CASSQEARTGNQPQHF. CDR3 coding DNA: TGCGCCAGCAGCCAAGAGGCCCGGACAGGGAATCAGCCCCAGCATTTT.

This chain uses TRBV19 with TRBJ1-1, with 9 bases aligning to TRBD1. The CDR3 spans 15 residues. The J segment lost 4 bases and the V segment lost 4 bases, leaving 7 bases of the junction unmatched. Germline V gene data show CDR1 as LNHDA and CDR2 as SQIVND (reference sequence). The CDR3 protein is CASSTWTGVGTEAFF. The CDR3 nucleotides are TGTGCCAGTAGTACATGGACAGGGGTGGGCACTGAAGCTTTCTTT. The full variable domain, in which reference TRBV19 and TRBJ1-1 provide the parts outside the CDR3, is DGGITQSPKYLFRKEGQNVTLSCEQNLNHDAMYWYRQDPGQGLRLIYYSQIVNDFQKGDIAEGYSVSREKKESFPLTVTSAQKNPTAFYLCASSTWTGVGTEAFFGQGTRLTVV.

The chain links TRBV5-1 to TRBJ1-2, with unresolved D. Germline V gives CDR1 SGHRS, CDR2 YFSETQ. The CDR3 is 13 residues long. Trimming cost V 7 bases and J 4 bases, with 14 bases left between them. The DNA for the CDR3 is TGCGCCAGCCCGCAGGACGGACCCTATGGCTACACCTTC. Protein sequence: CASPQDGPYGYTF.

The J gene is TRBJ1-6, the V gene TRBV6-5; TRBD1 might be the D (6 bases). This CDR3 is 16 amino acids long. CDR1 and CDR2 from the germline V gene are MNHEY and SVGAGI. Trimming removed 6 bases from V and 10 bases from J, with 22 bases in between. CDR3 in DNA: TGTGCCAGCAGCCACGGTAGGGGGTTGTTGGAATCACCCCTCCACTTT. Its protein product is CASSHGRGLLESPLHF.

This clonotype was detected only a few times. The chain combines TRBV7-9 with TRBJ1-1; maybe TRBD1 (6 bases). Trimming removed 2 bases at V and 3 bases at J, with 16 bases between. CDR3 length equals 16 residues. Germline assignment: CDR1 SEHNR and CDR2 FQNEAQ (reference sequence). The CDR3: CASSLKGGLSDTEAFF. The CDR3 nucleotides read TGTGCCAGCAGCTTAAAGGGGGGCTTATCGGACACTGAAGCTTTCTTT.

This clonotype has only a few counts. CDR3: CASNGWGADEQFF. CDR3 bases: TGTGCCAGCAATGGGTGGGGGGCGGATGAGCAGTTCTTC. The V and J genes are TRBV28 and TRBJ2-1, with D perhaps being TRBD1 or TRBD2 (6 bases each). The V gene's germline CDR1 is MDHEN and CDR2 SYDVKM. Trimming left V 7 bases short and J 8 bases short, with 15 bases between. This CDR3 has 13 amino acids.

The sample holds many counts of this clonotype. The chain couples TRBV27 to TRBJ1-6, with D possibly being TRBD1 (6 bases). Germline CDR1 reads MNHEY; CDR2 reads SMNVEV (reference sequence). V was pared by 3 bases and J by 9 bases, with 12 bases between. This CDR3 spans 14 amino acids. The chain's CDR3 is CASSFGTGSSPLHF. The CDR3 nucleotides are TGTGCCAGCAGTTTTGGAACAGGGAGTTCACCCCTCCACTTT.

In DNA, the CDR3 is TGCGCCAGCGGACAAGTTTCCACTGAAGCTTTCTTT. It is translated as CASGQVSTEAFF. The chain has TRBV5-1 and TRBJ1-1; D is possibly TRBD1 (5 bases). Germline V gene lookup returns CDR1 SGHRS and CDR2 YFSETQ. The V and J ends lost 7 bases and 4 bases respectively, with 11 bases between them. The length of the CDR3 is 12 residues. Based on the CDR3 plus reference TRBV5-1 and TRBJ1-1, the full variable domain is KAGVTQTPRYLIKTRGQQVTLSCSPISGHRSVSWYQQTPGQGLQFLFEYFSETQRNKGNFPGRFSGRQFSNSRSEMNVSTLELGDSALYLCASGQVSTEAFFGQGTRLTVV.

This clonotype was detected only a few times. The rearrangement uses TRBV15 and TRBJ1-1; no clear D gene. Germline CDR1 LNHNV, CDR2 YYDKDF (reference sequence). This CDR3 comprises 14 residues. V lost 1 base and J lost 4, with 10 bases in between. CDR3 DNA: TGTGCCACCAGCAGAGCCATCCTGGGCACTGAAGCTTTCTTT. This sequence encodes CATSRAILGTEAFF. Full variable domain (outside the CDR3, taken from reference TRBV15 and TRBJ1-1): DAMVIQNPRYQVTQFGKPVTLSCSQTLNHNVMYWYQQKSSQAPKLLFHYYDKDFNNEADTPDNFQSRRPNTSFCFLDIRSPGLGDTAMYLCATSRAILGTEAFFGQGTRLTVV.

V gene TRBV7-2 combines with J gene TRBJ1-5; D remains ambiguous. This CDR3 comprises 12 residues. Trimming took off 6 bases at V and 0 bases at J, with 3 bases between the two ends. Germline-derived CDR1 and CDR2 are SGHTA and FQGNSA. The DNA for the CDR3 is TGTGCCAGCAGTCATAGCAATCAGCCCCAGCATTTT. It encodes CASSHSNQPQHF.

This CDR3 reads CASQAWTGLTEAFF. As DNA, the CDR3 is TGTGCCAGCCAGGCTTGGACAGGTTTAACTGAAGCTTTCTTT. V and J are TRBV2 and TRBJ1-1, with 7 bases fitting TRBD1. The CDR3 has 14 amino acids. The trim removed 8 bases at V and 5 bases at J, leaving 11 bases unmatched. The germline V gene encodes CDR1 SNHLY and CDR2 FYNNEI.

This chain links TRBV12-3 or TRBV12-4 with TRBJ2-5; D is uncertain. The CDR3 runs 13 residues. Trimming took 1 base from V and 7 from J, leaving 10 bases between them. The DNA for the CDR3 is TGTGCCAGCAGTTTAGGGCCCGGTGGGACCCAGTACTTC. Its translation is CASSLGPGGTQYF.